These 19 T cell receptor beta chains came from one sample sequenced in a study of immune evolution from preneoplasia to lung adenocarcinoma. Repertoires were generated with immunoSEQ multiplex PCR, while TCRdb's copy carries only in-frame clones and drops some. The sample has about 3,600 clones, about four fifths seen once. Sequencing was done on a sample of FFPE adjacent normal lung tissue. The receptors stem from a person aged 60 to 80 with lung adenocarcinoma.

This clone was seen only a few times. CDR3 DNA sequence: TGTGCCTGGAGCAGGGCTGGAAACACCATATATTTT. As protein: CAWSRAGNTIYF. The rearrangement joins TRBV30 to TRBJ1-3; D is perhaps TRBD1 (5 bases). From germline, CDR1 is GTSNPN and CDR2 SVGIG (reference sequence). V shed 3 bases and J shed 2 bases, with 5 bases lying between them. CDR3 length: 12 residues.

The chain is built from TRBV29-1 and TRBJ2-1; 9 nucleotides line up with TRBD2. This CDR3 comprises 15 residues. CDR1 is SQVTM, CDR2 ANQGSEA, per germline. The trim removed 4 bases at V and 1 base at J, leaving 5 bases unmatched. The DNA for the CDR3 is TGCAGCGTTGGTTCGGCGGGAGGGTCCTACAATGAGCAGTTCTTC. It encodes CSVGSAGGSYNEQFF.

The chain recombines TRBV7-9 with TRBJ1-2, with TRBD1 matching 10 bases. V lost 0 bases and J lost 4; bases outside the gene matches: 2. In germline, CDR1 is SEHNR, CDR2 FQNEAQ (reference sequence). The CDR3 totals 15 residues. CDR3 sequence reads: CASSLARQGAYGYTF. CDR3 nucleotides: TGTGCCAGCAGCTTAGCGAGACAGGGGGCCTATGGCTACACCTTC.

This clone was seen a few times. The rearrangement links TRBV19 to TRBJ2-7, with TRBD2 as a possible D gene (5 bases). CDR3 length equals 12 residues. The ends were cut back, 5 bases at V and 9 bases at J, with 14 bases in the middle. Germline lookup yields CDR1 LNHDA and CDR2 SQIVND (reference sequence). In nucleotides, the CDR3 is TGTGCCAGTAGTCCCGGCGCGGGCTGGCAGTACTTC. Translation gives CASSPGAGWQYF.

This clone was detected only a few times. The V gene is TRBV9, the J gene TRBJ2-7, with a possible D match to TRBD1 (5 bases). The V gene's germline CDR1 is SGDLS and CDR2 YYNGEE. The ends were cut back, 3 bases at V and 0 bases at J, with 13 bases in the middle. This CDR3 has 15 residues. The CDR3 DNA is TGTGCCAGCAGCGCGACAGATAACCCCTCCTACGAGCAGTACTTC. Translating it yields CASSATDNPSYEQYF.

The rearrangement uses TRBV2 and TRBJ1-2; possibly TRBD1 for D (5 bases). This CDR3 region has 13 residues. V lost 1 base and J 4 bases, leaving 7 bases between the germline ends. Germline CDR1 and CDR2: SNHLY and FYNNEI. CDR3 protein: CASSEEGSYGYTF. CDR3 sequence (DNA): TGTGCCAGCAGTGAAGAGGGGTCCTATGGCTACACCTTC.

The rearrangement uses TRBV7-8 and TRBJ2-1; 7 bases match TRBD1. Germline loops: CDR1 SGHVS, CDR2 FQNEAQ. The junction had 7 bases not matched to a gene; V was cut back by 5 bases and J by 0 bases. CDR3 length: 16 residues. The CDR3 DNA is TGTGCCAGCAGCCTAGAGGGGACAGCCTCCTACAATGAGCAGTTCTTC. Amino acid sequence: CASSLEGTASYNEQFF. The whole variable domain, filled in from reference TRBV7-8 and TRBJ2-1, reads GAGVSQSPRYKVAKRGQDVALRCDPISGHVSLFWYQQALGQGPEFLTYFQNEAQLDKSGLPSDRFFAERPEGSVSTLKIQRTQQEDSAVYLCASSLEGTASYNEQFFGPGTRLTVL.

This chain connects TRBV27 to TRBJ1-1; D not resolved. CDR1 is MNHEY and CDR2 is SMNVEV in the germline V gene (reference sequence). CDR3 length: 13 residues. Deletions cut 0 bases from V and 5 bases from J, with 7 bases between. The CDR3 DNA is TGTGCCAGCAGTTTATCGAAGTGGACTGAAGCTTTCTTT. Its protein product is CASSLSKWTEAFF.

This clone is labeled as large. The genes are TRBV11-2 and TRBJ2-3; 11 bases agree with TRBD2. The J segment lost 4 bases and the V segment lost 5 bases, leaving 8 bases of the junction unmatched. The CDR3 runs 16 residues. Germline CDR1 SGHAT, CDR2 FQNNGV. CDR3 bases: TGTGCCAGCAGCAGCCCGGGACTAGCGGTATCAGATACGCAGTATTTT. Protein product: CASSSPGLAVSDTQYF.

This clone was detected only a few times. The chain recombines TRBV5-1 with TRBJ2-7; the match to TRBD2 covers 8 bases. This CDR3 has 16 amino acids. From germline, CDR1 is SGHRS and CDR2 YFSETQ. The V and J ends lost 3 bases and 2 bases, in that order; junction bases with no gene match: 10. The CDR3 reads CASSWTLAGIPYEQYF. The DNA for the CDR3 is TGCGCCAGCAGCTGGACCTTAGCGGGGATACCCTACGAGCAGTACTTC.

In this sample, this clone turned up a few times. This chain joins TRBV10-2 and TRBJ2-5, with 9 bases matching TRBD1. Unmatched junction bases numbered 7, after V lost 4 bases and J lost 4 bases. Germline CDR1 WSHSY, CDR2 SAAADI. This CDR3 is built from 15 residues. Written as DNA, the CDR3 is TGCGCCAGCAGTGGGGGTGGGACAGGGATAGAGACCCAGTACTTC. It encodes CASSGGGTGIETQYF.

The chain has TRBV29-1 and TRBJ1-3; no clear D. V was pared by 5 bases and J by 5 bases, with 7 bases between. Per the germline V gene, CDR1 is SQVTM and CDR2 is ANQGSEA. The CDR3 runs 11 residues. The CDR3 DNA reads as TGCAGCGTTAATCGGAGAAACACCATATATTTT. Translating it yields CSVNRRNTIYF.

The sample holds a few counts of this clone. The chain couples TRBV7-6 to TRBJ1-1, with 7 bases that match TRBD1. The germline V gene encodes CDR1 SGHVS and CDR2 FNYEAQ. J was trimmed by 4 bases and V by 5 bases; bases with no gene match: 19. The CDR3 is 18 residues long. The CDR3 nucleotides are TGTGCCAGCAGCCACCGGACAGGCAGGGACCTTCGAGGCACTGAAGCTTTCTTT. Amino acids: CASSHRTGRDLRGTEAFF.

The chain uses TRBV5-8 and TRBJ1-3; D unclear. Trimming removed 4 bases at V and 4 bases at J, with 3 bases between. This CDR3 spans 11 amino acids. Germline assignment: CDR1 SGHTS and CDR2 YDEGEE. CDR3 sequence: CASSPGNTIYF. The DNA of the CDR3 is TGTGCCAGCAGCCCAGGAAACACCATATATTTT.

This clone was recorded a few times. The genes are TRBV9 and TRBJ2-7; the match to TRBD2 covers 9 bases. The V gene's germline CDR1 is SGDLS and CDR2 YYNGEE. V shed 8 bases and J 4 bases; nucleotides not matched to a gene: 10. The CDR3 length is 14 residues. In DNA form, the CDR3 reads TGTGCCAGTAATACAGCGGGAGGAGGGTACGAGCAGTACTTC. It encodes CASNTAGGGYEQYF.

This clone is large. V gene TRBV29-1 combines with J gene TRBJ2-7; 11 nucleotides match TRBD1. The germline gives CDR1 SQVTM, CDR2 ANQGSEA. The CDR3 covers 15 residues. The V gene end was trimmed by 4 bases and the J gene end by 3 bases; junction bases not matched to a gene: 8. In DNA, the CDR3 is TGCAGCGTTGTAACAGGGACAGGGGGACGCTACGAGCAGTACTTC. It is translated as CSVVTGTGGRYEQYF.

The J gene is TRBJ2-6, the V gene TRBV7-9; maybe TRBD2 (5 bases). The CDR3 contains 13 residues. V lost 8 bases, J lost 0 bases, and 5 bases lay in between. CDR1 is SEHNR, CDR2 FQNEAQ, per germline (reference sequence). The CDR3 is CASRDSGANVLTF. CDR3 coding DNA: TGTGCCAGCCGGGACTCTGGGGCCAACGTCCTGACTTTC. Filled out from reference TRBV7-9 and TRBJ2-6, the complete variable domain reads DTGVSQNPRHKITKRGQNVTFRCDPISEHNRLYWYRQTLGQGPEFLTYFQNEAQLEKSRLLSDRFSAERPKGSFSTLEIQRTEQGDSAMYLCASRDSGANVLTFGAGSRLTVL.

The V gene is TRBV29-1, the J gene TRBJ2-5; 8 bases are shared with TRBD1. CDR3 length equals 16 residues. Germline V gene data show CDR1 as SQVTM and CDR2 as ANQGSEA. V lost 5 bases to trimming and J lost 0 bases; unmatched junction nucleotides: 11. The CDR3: CSVTFGQGRYQETQYF. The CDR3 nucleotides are TGCAGCGTTACTTTCGGACAGGGAAGGTACCAAGAGACCCAGTACTTC.

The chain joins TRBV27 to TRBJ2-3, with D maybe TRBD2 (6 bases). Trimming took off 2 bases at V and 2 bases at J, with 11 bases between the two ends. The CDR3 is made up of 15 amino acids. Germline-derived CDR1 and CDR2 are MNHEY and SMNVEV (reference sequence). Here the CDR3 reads CASSLGRWDTDTQYF. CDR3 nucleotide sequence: TGTGCCAGCAGTTTAGGGAGGTGGGACACAGATACGCAGTATTTT.